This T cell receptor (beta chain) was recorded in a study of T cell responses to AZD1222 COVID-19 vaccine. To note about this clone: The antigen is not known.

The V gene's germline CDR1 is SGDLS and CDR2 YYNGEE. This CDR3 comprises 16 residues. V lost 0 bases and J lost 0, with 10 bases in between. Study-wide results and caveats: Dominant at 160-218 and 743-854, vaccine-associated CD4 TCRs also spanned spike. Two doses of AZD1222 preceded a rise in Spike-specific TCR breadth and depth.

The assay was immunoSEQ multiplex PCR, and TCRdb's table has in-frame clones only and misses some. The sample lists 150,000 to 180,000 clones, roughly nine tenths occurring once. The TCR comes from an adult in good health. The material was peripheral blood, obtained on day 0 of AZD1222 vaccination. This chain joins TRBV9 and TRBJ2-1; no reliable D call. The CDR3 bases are TGTGCCAGCAGCGTAGCGTCGGAGAGCTCCTACAATGAGCAGTTCTTC. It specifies CASSVASESSYNEQFF.